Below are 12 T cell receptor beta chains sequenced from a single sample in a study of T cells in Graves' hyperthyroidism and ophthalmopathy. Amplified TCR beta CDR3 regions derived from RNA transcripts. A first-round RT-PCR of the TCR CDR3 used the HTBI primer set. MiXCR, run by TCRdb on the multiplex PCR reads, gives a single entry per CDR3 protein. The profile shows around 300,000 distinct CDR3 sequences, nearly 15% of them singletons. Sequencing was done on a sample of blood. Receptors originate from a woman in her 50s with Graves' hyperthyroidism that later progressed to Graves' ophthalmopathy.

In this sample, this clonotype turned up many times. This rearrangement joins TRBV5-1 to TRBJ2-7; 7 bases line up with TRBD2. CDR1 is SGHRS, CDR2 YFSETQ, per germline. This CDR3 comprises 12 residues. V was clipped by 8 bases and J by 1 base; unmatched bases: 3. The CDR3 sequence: CASTGGSYEQYF. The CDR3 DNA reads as TGCGCCAGTACGGGAGGTTCCTACGAGCAGTACTTC. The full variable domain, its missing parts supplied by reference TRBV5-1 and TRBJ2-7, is KAGVTQTPRYLIKTRGQQVTLSCSPISGHRSVSWYQQTPGQGLQFLFEYFSETQRNKGNFPGRFSGRQFSNSRSEMNVSTLELGDSALYLCASTGGSYEQYFGPGTRLTVT.

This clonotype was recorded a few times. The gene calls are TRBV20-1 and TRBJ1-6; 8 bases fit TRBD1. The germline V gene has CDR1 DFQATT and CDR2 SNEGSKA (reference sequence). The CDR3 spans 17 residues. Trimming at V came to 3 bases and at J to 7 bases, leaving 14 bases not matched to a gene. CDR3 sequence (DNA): TGCAGTGCTAGGGAGGGACAGGCGAGGGTTTTCAATTCACCCCTCCACTTT. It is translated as CSAREGQARVFNSPLHF.

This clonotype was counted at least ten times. The CDR3 DNA is TGCAGTGCTAGTCGACTAGCGGGAAACAATGAGCAGTTCTTC. Protein product: CSASRLAGNNEQFF. The chain carries TRBV20-1 and TRBJ2-1, with 11 positions matching TRBD2. Germline lookup yields CDR1 DFQATT and CDR2 SNEGSKA (reference sequence). The CDR3 loop spans 14 amino acids. Germline trimming cut 3 bases from V and 5 bases from J; bases unmatched to any gene: 3.

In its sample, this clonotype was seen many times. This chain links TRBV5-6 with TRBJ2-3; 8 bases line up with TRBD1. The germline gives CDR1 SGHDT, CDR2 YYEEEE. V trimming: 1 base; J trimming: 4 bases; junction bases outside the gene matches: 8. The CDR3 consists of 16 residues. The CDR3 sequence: CASSLWDRTGSDTQYF. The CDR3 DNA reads TGTGCCAGCAGCTTGTGGGACCGGACAGGGTCAGATACGCAGTATTTT.

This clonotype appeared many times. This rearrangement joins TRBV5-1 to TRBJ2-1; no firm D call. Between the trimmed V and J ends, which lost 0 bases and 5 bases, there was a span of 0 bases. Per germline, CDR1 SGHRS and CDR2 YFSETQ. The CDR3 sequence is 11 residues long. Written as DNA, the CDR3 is TGCGCCAGCAGCTTGGACAATGAGCAGTTCTTC. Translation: CASSLDNEQFF.

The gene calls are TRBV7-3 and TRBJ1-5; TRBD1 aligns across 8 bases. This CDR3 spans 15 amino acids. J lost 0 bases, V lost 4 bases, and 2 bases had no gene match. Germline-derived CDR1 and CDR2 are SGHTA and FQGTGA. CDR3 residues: CASSSGQVSNQPQHF. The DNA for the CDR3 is TGTGCCAGCAGCTCGGGACAGGTTAGCAATCAGCCCCAGCATTTT.

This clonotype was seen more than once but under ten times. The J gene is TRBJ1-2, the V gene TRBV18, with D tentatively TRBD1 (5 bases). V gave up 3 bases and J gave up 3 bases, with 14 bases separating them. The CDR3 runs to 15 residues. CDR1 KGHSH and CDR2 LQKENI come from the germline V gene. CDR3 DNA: TGTGCCAGCTCACCCGGGAACAGGCCCGACTATGGCTACACCTTC. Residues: CASSPGNRPDYGYTF. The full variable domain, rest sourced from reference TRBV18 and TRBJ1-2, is NAGVMQNPRHLVRRRGQEARLRCSPMKGHSHVYWYRQLPEEGLKFMVYLQKENIIDESGMPKERFSAEFPKEGPSILRIQQVVRGDSAAYFCASSPGNRPDYGYTFGSGTRLTVV.

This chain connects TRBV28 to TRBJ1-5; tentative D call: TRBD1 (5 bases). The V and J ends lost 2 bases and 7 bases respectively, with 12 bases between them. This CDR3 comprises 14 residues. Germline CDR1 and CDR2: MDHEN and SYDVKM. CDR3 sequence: CASSLGGAQQPQHF. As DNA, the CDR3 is TGTGCCAGCAGTTTAGGTGGGGCGCAGCAGCCCCAGCATTTT.

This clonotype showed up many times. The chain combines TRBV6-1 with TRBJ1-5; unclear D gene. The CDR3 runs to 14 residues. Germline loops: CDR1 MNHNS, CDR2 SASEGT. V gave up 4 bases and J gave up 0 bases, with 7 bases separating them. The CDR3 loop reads CASSGDGSNQPQHF. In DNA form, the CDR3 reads TGTGCCAGCAGTGGCGATGGTAGCAATCAGCCCCAGCATTTT.

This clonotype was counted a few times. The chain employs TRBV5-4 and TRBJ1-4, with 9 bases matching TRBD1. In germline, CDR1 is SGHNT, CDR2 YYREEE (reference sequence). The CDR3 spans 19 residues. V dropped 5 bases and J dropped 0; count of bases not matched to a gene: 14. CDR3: CASRSGSGQGRTTNEKLFF. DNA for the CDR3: TGTGCCAGCAGATCAGGAAGCGGACAGGGGCGAACAACTAATGAAAAACTGTTTTTT. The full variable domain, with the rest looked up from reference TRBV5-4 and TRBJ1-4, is ETGVTQSPTHLIKTRGQQVTLRCSSQSGHNTVSWYQQALGQGPQFIFQYYREEENGRGNFPPRFSGLQFPNYSSELNVNALELDDSALYLCASRSGSGQGRTTNEKLFFGSGTQLSVL.

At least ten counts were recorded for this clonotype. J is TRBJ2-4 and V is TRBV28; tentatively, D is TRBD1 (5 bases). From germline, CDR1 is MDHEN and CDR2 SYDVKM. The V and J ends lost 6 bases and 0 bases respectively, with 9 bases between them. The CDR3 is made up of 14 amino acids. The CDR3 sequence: CASRTQGAKNIQYF. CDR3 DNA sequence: TGTGCCAGCAGGACTCAGGGAGCCAAAAACATTCAGTACTTC.

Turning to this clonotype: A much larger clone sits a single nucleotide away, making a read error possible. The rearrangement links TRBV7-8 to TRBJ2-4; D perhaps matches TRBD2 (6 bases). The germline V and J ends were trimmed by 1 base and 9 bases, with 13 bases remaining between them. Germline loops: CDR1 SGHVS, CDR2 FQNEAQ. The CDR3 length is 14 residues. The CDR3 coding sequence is TGTGCCAGCAGCTTAGGGTGGAGGGGCGGCATTCAGTACTTC. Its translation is CASSLGWRGGIQYF.